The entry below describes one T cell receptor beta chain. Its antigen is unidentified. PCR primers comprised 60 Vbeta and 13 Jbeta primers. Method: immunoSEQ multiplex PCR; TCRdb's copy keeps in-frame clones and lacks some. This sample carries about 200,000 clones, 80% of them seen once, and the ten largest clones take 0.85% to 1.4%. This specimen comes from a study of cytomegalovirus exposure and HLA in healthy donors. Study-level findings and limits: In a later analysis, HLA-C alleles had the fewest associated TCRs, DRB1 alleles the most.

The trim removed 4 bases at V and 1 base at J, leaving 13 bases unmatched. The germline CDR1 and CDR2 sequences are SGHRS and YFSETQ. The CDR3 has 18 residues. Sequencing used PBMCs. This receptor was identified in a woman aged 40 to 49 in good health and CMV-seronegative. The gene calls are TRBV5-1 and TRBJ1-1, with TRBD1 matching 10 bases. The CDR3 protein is CASSPGRGQGISNTEAFF. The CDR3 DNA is TGCGCCAGCAGCCCCGGGAGGGGACAGGGGATTTCGAACACTGAAGCTTTCTTT. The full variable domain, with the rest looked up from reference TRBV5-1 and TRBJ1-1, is KAGVTQTPRYLIKTRGQQVTLSCSPISGHRSVSWYQQTPGQGLQFLFEYFSETQRNKGNFPGRFSGRQFSNSRSEMNVSTLELGDSALYLCASSPGRGQGISNTEAFFGQGTRLTVV.